This T cell receptor (beta chain) is from a study of cytomegalovirus exposure and HLA in healthy donors. Study context: There were about 85 million unique TCRs (from HLA-typed donors) in an early data release. Most donors, roughly 82% of a few hundred genotyped, fell in the Caucasian-associated ancestry cluster.

Primers included in the PCR were 60 Vbeta and 13 Jbeta primers. Sequencing was performed with immunoSEQ multiplex PCR; in TCRdb, only in-frame clones are kept and a portion is missing. The sample consists of roughly 200,000 clones, 80% to 85% of them appearing once. Healthy bone marrow donors formed the donor group. Though nominally healthy at sampling, donors likely had unrecorded immune exposures. The source of this sequence is a man in his fifties or sixties in good health and CMV-seronegative. Sequencing used PBMCs.

Written as DNA, the CDR3 is TGCGCCAGCAGCCCCCTTGGACAGGGGGCTAACGGGGAGCTGTTTTTT. This encodes CASSPLGQGANGELFF. This rearrangement joins TRBV5-1 to TRBJ2-2, with 11 bases that match TRBD1. Germline loops: CDR1 SGHRS, CDR2 YFSETQ. The CDR3 has 16 residues. The junction had 9 bases not matched to a gene; V was cut back by 4 bases and J by 7 bases.